The source of this T cell receptor beta chain is a study of cytomegalovirus exposure and HLA in healthy donors. As for the study in general: It was reported in a later analysis that the roughly 120 validation repertoires used the same platform as the approximately 650 first-cohort repertoires.

Produced via immunoSEQ multiplex PCR; TCRdb's table is partial and in-frame only. This repertoire shows approximately 280,000 clones, roughly 90% found once; its top ten account for about 0.85%. The germline V gene has CDR1 MDHEN and CDR2 SYDVKM. Trimming cost V 4 bases and J 6 bases, with 12 bases left between them. This CDR3 region has 13 residues. Sequenced: PBMCs. The clonotype comes from a woman younger than 35 in good health and CMV-seronegative. The chain couples TRBV28 to TRBJ1-1; maybe TRBD1 (5 bases). CDR3 protein: CASSSPGEAEAFF. DNA for the CDR3: TGTGCCAGCAGTTCCCCGGGGGAGGCTGAAGCTTTCTTT. The entire variable domain, with the rest obtained from reference TRBV28 and TRBJ1-1, is as follows: DVKVTQSSRYLVKRTGEKVFLECVQDMDHENMFWYRQDPGLGLRLIYFSYDVKMKEKGDIPEGYSVSREKKERFSLILESASTNQTSMYLCASSSPGEAEAFFGQGTRLTVV.